This T cell receptor beta chain was retrieved from a study of early T cells in non-severe SARS-CoV-2 infection. Study-level findings and limits: Anti-spike CD8 responses were favored by VDJdb matching, which missed private and CD4 specificities.

V was shortened by 3 bases and J by 10 bases, with 13 bases between the two germline ends. CDR1 and CDR2 (germline): GTSNPN, SVGIG (reference sequence). This CDR3 is 13 amino acids long. Only a few counts were recorded for this clonotype. Its cognate antigen is unknown. In TCRdb, the 5' RACE reads were re-called with MiXCR into one record per CDR3 protein. The data contain tens of thousands of distinct CDR3 sequences, about 11% of them singletons. This chain connects TRBV30 to TRBJ1-6, with a weak D call TRBD1 (6 bases). The clonotype originates from an adult who was a healthcare worker with PCR-confirmed SARS-CoV-2 infection or an uninfected control (not recorded which). Here the sequenced sample was whole blood, taken at baseline. This chain's CDR3 is CAWREGGVSPLHF. In DNA, the CDR3 is TGTGCCTGGAGGGAAGGGGGAGTATCACCCCTCCACTTT.